These T cell receptor beta chains were read from a single sample in a study of blood T cell repertoires in COVID-19. TCRdb's table, derived via immunoSEQ multiplex PCR, lists solely in-frame clones and lacks some. The sample gives 150,000 to 200,000 clones, roughly 90% of which show up once; roughly 3.1% is in the top ten. The sequenced sample consisted of peripheral blood. These receptors were taken from a man in his sixties with acute or convalescent COVID-19. Each CDR3 is given with its conserved first and last residue. A D gene is named only where the DNA matches it firmly. Not all rows give a size; the values are once, few, many and, for expanded clones, a class.

J: TRBJ1-3
size: NA
D: TRBD1
V: TRBV5-6
CDR3: CASSLGGTTGGNTIYF
DNA: TGTGCCAGCAGCTTGGGAGGGACGACAGGGGGAAACACCATATATTTT

J: TRBJ2-7
size: NA
D: NA
V: TRBV11-2
CDR3: CASSLTRGEQYF
DNA: TGTGCCAGCAGCTTGACCAGGGGCGAGCAGTACTTC

J: TRBJ2-1
size: NA
D: NA
V: TRBV19
CDR3: CASIRFVF
DNA: TGTGCCAGTATTCGTTTCGTCTTC

J: TRBJ1-2
size: NA
D: TRBD1
V: TRBV18
CDR3: CASSPSWTGSGANYGYTF
DNA: TGTGCCAGCTCACCATCCTGGACAGGGAGTGGGGCCAACTATGGCTACACCTTC

J: TRBJ2-5
size: NA
D: TRBD1
V: TRBV10-1
CDR3: CASSDADRGRRETQYF
DNA: TGCGCCAGCAGTGATGCTGACAGGGGGCGGAGAGAGACCCAGTACTTC

J: TRBJ1-5
size: NA
D: NA
V: TRBV6-2/TRBV6-3
CDR3: CASSSTPGAGNQPQHF
DNA: TGTGCCAGCAGCAGCACTCCAGGGGCCGGCAATCAGCCCCAGCATTTT

J: TRBJ1-3
size: NA
D: NA
V: TRBV5-1
CDR3: CASSGRGLLGNTIYF
DNA: TGCGCCAGCAGTGGCAGGGGCCTCTTAGGCAACACCATATATTTT

J: TRBJ2-2
size: NA
D: NA
V: TRBV5-1
CDR3: CASNDWPNTGELFF
DNA: TGCGCCAGCAATGACTGGCCAAACACCGGGGAGCTGTTTTTT

J: TRBJ2-5
size: NA
D: TRBD1
V: TRBV12-3/TRBV12-4
CDR3: CATIGQGKETQYF
DNA: TGTGCCACCATAGGACAGGGAAAAGAGACCCAGTACTTC

J: TRBJ1-4
size: few
D: TRBD1
V: TRBV5-1
CDR3: CASSLQVGGQGEKLFF
DNA: TGCGCCAGCAGCCTTCAGGTTGGGGGACAGGGTGAAAAACTGTTTTTT

J: TRBJ2-3
size: NA
D: TRBD2
V: TRBV19
CDR3: CASSIAGGKPDTQYF
DNA: TGTGCCAGTAGTATAGCGGGGGGGAAGCCAGATACGCAGTATTTT

J: TRBJ1-1
size: NA
D: NA
V: TRBV30
CDR3: CAWSVTGRTEAFF
DNA: TGTGCCTGGAGTGTCACTGGGCGCACTGAAGCTTTCTTT

J: TRBJ2-1
size: NA
D: TRBD2
V: TRBV7-2
CDR3: CASSSTLRGGYNEQFF
DNA: TGTGCCAGCAGCTCCACACTCCGGGGGGGCTACAATGAGCAGTTCTTC

J: TRBJ1-5
size: NA
D: TRBD1
V: TRBV2
CDR3: CASSARTGDQPQHF
DNA: TGTGCCAGCAGTGCGAGGACAGGGGATCAGCCCCAGCATTTT

J: TRBJ1-6
size: NA
D: NA
V: TRBV21-1
CDR3: CASSKEDQSDSPLHF
DNA: TGTGCCAGCAGCAAGGAGGACCAGAGTGATTCACCCCTCCACTTT

J: TRBJ2-2
size: NA
D: NA
V: TRBV3-1/TRBV3-2
CDR3: CASSQLKLRDGELFF
DNA: TGTGCCAGCAGCCAACTCAAACTCCGGGACGGGGAGCTGTTTTTT

J: TRBJ1-1
size: NA
D: NA
V: TRBV7-9
CDR3: CASSRTASNTEAFF
DNA: TGTGCCAGCAGCCGGACAGCTTCGAACACTGAAGCTTTCTTT

J: TRBJ1-1
size: once
D: NA
V: TRBV10-1
CDR3: CASSLTGSNTEAFF
DNA: TGCGCCAGCAGTTTGACAGGCTCGAACACTGAAGCTTTCTTT

J: TRBJ1-5
size: NA
D: NA
V: TRBV4-1
CDR3: CASSQDSTERRNQPQHF
DNA: TGCGCCAGCAGCCAAGATAGTACGGAAAGGAGGAATCAGCCCCAGCATTTT

J: TRBJ1-1
size: NA
D: NA
V: TRBV10-3
CDR3: CAISADTGRYTEAFF
DNA: TGTGCCATCAGTGCGGACACGGGTCGGTACACTGAAGCTTTCTTT

J: TRBJ1-6
size: NA
D: NA
V: TRBV6-2/TRBV6-3
CDR3: CASSRGAGHRGVSPLHF
DNA: TGTGCCAGCAGCCGCGGAGCAGGGCACCGGGGGGTATCACCCCTCCACTTT

J: TRBJ1-3
size: NA
D: TRBD1
V: TRBV7-6
CDR3: CASSATGGSGNTIYF
DNA: TGTGCCAGCAGCGCAACAGGGGGCTCTGGAAACACCATATATTTT

J: TRBJ1-3
size: NA
D: NA
V: TRBV9
CDR3: CASSPVGPSSGNTIYF
DNA: TGTGCCAGCAGCCCAGTGGGGCCGAGCTCTGGAAACACCATATATTTT

J: TRBJ2-1
size: NA
D: TRBD1
V: TRBV9
CDR3: CASSASAGTGHNEQFF
DNA: TGTGCCAGCAGCGCCAGCGCCGGGACAGGGCACAATGAGCAGTTCTTC

J: TRBJ1-5
size: once
D: NA
V: TRBV27
CDR3: CASSLTGNRDNQPQHF
DNA: TGTGCCAGCAGCCTTACCGGAAACAGGGATAATCAGCCCCAGCATTTT

J: TRBJ2-3
size: NA
D: TRBD2
V: TRBV7-6
CDR3: CASSRSSGGSADTQYF
DNA: TGTGCCAGCAGCCGGAGTAGCGGGGGGAGTGCAGATACGCAGTATTTT

J: TRBJ1-1
size: NA
D: TRBD1
V: TRBV29-1
CDR3: CSVRTGLKAFF
DNA: TGCAGCGTGCGGACAGGGCTGAAAGCTTTCTTT

J: TRBJ1-6
size: once
D: TRBD1
V: TRBV19
CDR3: CASSLMGSTGADNSPLHF
DNA: TGTGCCAGTAGTCTGATGGGCTCGACAGGGGCGGATAATTCACCCCTCCACTTT

J: TRBJ1-1
size: NA
D: TRBD1
V: TRBV18
CDR3: CASSPQGANTEAFF
DNA: TGTGCCAGCTCACCACAGGGGGCGAACACTGAAGCTTTCTTT

J: TRBJ1-5
size: NA
D: NA
V: TRBV6-5
CDR3: CASRSRGGNQPQHF
DNA: TGTGCCAGCAGGTCACGGGGGGGCAATCAGCCCCAGCATTTT

J: TRBJ1-2
size: NA
D: TRBD1
V: TRBV25-1
CDR3: CASSDQGAGWGYTF
DNA: TGTGCCAGCAGTGATCAGGGGGCCGGTTGGGGCTACACCTTC

J: TRBJ1-4
size: NA
D: TRBD1
V: TRBV7-2
CDR3: CASSLGQGYATNEKLFF
DNA: TGTGCCAGCAGCCTGGGACAGGGCTATGCAACTAATGAAAAACTGTTTTTT

J: TRBJ2-3
size: once
D: TRBD2
V: TRBV24-1
CDR3: CATSDLQRGGSTDTQYF
DNA: TGTGCCACCAGTGATTTACAGCGGGGGGGCAGTACAGATACGCAGTATTTT

J: TRBJ1-2
size: once
D: NA
V: TRBV4-3
CDR3: CASSPGQSVYGYTF
DNA: TGCGCCAGCAGTCCCGGACAGTCGGTCTATGGCTACACCTTC

J: TRBJ2-3
size: once
D: NA
V: TRBV12-5
CDR3: CASALGQGDTQYF
DNA: TGTGCTAGTGCCTTGGGCCAGGGGGATACGCAGTATTTT

J: TRBJ1-3
size: NA
D: TRBD1
V: TRBV5-1
CDR3: CASSLDGGQGAAGNTIYF
DNA: TGCGCCAGCAGCTTGGACGGGGGACAGGGGGCGGCTGGAAACACCATATATTTT

J: TRBJ1-1
size: NA
D: NA
V: TRBV25-1
CDR3: CASSEYAEAFF
DNA: TGTGCCAGCAGTGAATACGCTGAAGCTTTCTTT

J: TRBJ2-3
size: NA
D: TRBD1
V: TRBV3-1/TRBV3-2
CDR3: CASSHRTGYTQYF
DNA: TGTGCCAGCAGCCACCGGACAGGTTATACGCAGTATTTT

J: TRBJ1-1
size: NA
D: NA
V: TRBV11-2
CDR3: CASSTYVAEAFF
DNA: TGTGCCAGCAGTACCTATGTCGCTGAAGCTTTCTTT

J: TRBJ2-5
size: NA
D: NA
V: TRBV19
CDR3: CASSTRTVRQETQYF
DNA: TGTGCCAGTAGCACGAGGACAGTACGGCAAGAGACCCAGTACTTC

J: TRBJ1-5
size: NA
D: TRBD1
V: TRBV5-1
CDR3: CASSLGDSSNQPQHF
DNA: TGCGCCAGCAGCTTGGGGGACAGTAGCAATCAGCCCCAGCATTTT

J: TRBJ1-1
size: NA
D: NA
V: TRBV30
CDR3: CAWSVRGSLSTEAFF
DNA: TGTGCCTGGAGTGTAAGGGGCAGCCTGAGCACTGAAGCTTTCTTT

J: TRBJ1-2
size: NA
D: TRBD1
V: TRBV5-1
CDR3: CASSLGQGGYDGYTF
DNA: TGCGCCAGCAGCTTGGGACAGGGGGGATACGATGGCTACACCTTC

J: TRBJ1-1
size: NA
D: NA
V: TRBV5-1
CDR3: CASRPRTGEAFF
DNA: TGCGCCAGCAGACCCCGAACGGGGGAAGCTTTCTTT

J: TRBJ1-2
size: NA
D: NA
V: TRBV7-9
CDR3: CASSPREGRGYTF
DNA: TGTGCCAGCAGCCCCCGAGAGGGGAGGGGCTACACCTTC

J: TRBJ1-4
size: NA
D: NA
V: TRBV5-1
CDR3: CASSLSGKLFF
DNA: TGCGCCAGCAGCCTGTCGGGGAAACTGTTTTTT

J: TRBJ2-7
size: NA
D: TRBD2
V: TRBV6-5
CDR3: CASGVTAGGGYEQYF
DNA: TGTGCCAGCGGCGTAACTGCGGGGGGCGGATACGAGCAGTACTTC

J: TRBJ2-7
size: NA
D: NA
V: TRBV7-2
CDR3: CASSPLDGSSYEQYF
DNA: TGTGCCAGCAGCCCACTTGACGGGAGCTCCTACGAGCAGTACTTC

J: TRBJ1-1
size: NA
D: NA
V: TRBV3-1/TRBV3-2
CDR3: CASSQYGQNTEAFF
DNA: TGTGCCAGCAGCCAATATGGGCAGAACACTGAAGCTTTCTTT

J: TRBJ1-6
size: NA
D: NA
V: TRBV7-3
CDR3: CASSFARVNSPLHF
DNA: TGTGCCAGCAGCTTCGCCAGGGTTAATTCACCCCTCCACTTT

J: TRBJ1-1
size: NA
D: NA
V: TRBV5-1
CDR3: CASSSQPLGGGNTEAFF
DNA: TGCGCCAGCAGCTCCCAACCCCTCGGGGGAGGGAACACTGAAGCTTTCTTT

J: TRBJ1-6
size: NA
D: NA
V: TRBV4-1
CDR3: CASSHRDGDYNSPLHF
DNA: TGCGCCAGCAGCCATAGAGACGGAGACTATAATTCACCCCTCCACTTT

J: TRBJ1-1
size: once
D: NA
V: TRBV11-2
CDR3: CASSLDSRTVTEAFF
DNA: TGTGCCAGCAGCTTAGATTCCCGGACAGTTACTGAAGCTTTCTTT

J: TRBJ1-5
size: NA
D: TRBD1
V: TRBV5-6
CDR3: CASSWHRDRGSNQPQHF
DNA: TGTGCCAGCAGCTGGCACCGGGACAGGGGAAGCAATCAGCCCCAGCATTTT